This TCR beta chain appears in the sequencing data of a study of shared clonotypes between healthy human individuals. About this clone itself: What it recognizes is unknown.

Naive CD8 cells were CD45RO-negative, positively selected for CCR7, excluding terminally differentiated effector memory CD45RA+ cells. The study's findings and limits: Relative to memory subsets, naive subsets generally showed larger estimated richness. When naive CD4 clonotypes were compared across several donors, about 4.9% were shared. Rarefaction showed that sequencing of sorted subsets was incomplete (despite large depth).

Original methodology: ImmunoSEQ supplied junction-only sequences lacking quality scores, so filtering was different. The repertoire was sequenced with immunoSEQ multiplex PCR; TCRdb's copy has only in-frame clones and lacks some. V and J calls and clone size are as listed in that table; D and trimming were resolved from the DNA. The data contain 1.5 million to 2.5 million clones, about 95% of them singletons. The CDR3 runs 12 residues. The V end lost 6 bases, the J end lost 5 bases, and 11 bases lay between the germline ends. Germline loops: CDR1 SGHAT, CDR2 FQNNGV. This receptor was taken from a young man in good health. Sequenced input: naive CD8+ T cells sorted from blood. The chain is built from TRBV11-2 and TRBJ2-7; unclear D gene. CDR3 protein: CASSRLVHEQYF. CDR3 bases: TGTGCCAGCAGTCGGTTGGTCCACGAGCAGTACTTC.